These 17 T cell receptor beta chains share one sample of origin, sequenced in a study of STAT5B mutations in CD4+ large granular lymphocyte leukemia. Profiling relied on immunoSEQ multiplex PCR, and the TCRdb table lists in-frame clones only, not all of them. The data show 45,000 to 55,000 clones, 55% to 75% seen once. The sample was CD4+ T cells from blood buffy coats. These receptors originate from a human donor in good health.

This clone was seen only a few times. The V gene is TRBV14, the J gene TRBJ1-1, with no clear D. Trimming removed 1 base at V and 1 base at J, with 7 bases between. CDR3 length: 14 residues. The germline V gene has CDR1 SGHDN and CDR2 FVKESK. The CDR3 here is CASSQGAGNTEAFF. The CDR3 coding sequence is TGTGCCAGCAGCCAAGGGGCTGGGAACACTGAAGCTTTCTTT. Complete variable domain (other parts from reference TRBV14 and TRBJ1-1): EAGVTQFPSHSVIEKGQTVTLRCDPISGHDNLYWYRRVMGKEIKFLLHFVKESKQDESGMPNNRFLAERTGGTYSTLKVQPAELEDSGVYFCASSQGAGNTEAFFGQGTRLTVV.

This chain joins TRBV30 and TRBJ1-4; unclear D gene. CDR3 length: 14 residues. V dropped 3 bases and J dropped 4 bases, with 12 bases sitting between them. The germline CDR1 and CDR2 sequences are GTSNPN and SVGIG (reference sequence). The CDR3 region has the DNA TGTGCCTGGAGCGAGGACGGGGATAATGAAAAACTGTTTTTT. Translated, it gives CAWSEDGDNEKLFF.

Remarks on this clone: An end of the junction differs from the germline gene, which may be a read error. The rearrangement links TRBV7-7 to TRBJ2-7, with TRBD1 identical over 7 bases. In germline, CDR1 is SSHAT, CDR2 FNYEAQ (reference sequence). The CDR3 spans 15 residues. CDR3 bases: TGTGCTAGCAGCTTAGGTATAGGGGGCACCTACGAGCAGTACTTC. Amino acid sequence: CASSLGIGGTYEQYF.

V gene TRBV10-3 combines with J gene TRBJ2-1; 7 positions agree with TRBD1. V lost 6 bases, J lost 5 bases, and 7 bases stayed unmatched. Germline V lookup: CDR1 ENHRY, CDR2 SYGVKD. This CDR3 spans 14 amino acids. The chain's CDR3 is CAISVQGRNNEQFF. In DNA form, the CDR3 reads TGTGCCATCAGCGTACAGGGGAGAAACAATGAGCAGTTCTTC.

The V gene is TRBV6-1, the J gene TRBJ1-4; a possible D gene is TRBD1 (5 bases). The ends were cut back, 6 bases at V and 7 bases at J, with 18 bases in the middle. The V gene's germline CDR1 is MNHNS and CDR2 SASEGT. CDR3 size: 15 residues. CDR3 coding DNA: TGTGCCAGCAGCCCCCGGGGGGAAGGGAGTGAAAAACTGTTTTTT. Translated: CASSPRGEGSEKLFF.

The chain is built from TRBV29-1 and TRBJ2-1, with 9 bases aligning to TRBD1. V lost 1 base to trimming and J lost 7 bases; unmatched junction nucleotides: 14. CDR1 SQVTM and CDR2 ANQGSEA come from the germline V gene. CDR3 length equals 17 residues. This chain's CDR3 is CSVEAARQGVGRNEQFF. The CDR3 nucleotides read TGCAGCGTTGAAGCCGCAAGACAGGGGGTCGGGAGGAATGAGCAGTTCTTC.

The chain combines TRBV2 with TRBJ2-5; 7 nucleotides match TRBD2. The trim removed 5 bases at V and 7 bases at J, leaving 16 bases unmatched. The CDR3 has 16 residues. Germline V CDR1 and CDR2: SNHLY, FYNNEI. CDR3 sequence: CASSPTRTTSRGTQYF. The CDR3 coding sequence is TGTGCCAGCAGTCCGACACGAACGACTAGCCGGGGGACCCAGTACTTC.

The chain uses TRBV2 and TRBJ2-7; D might be TRBD1 (5 bases). Germline V gives CDR1 SNHLY, CDR2 FYNNEI. The CDR3 length is 16 residues. V was pared by 6 bases and J by 0 bases, with 18 bases between. The CDR3 nucleotides read TGTGCCAGCAGGGGTGACAGTTTAGGTTCCTCCTACGAGCAGTACTTC. It translates to CASRGDSLGSSYEQYF.

The chain carries TRBV13 and TRBJ2-5; 8 bases map to TRBD1. The V gene's germline CDR1 is PRHDT and CDR2 FYEKMQ (reference sequence). The CDR3 length is 13 residues. With 2 bases clipped from V and 5 bases from J, the junction kept 1 base outside the gene matches. The CDR3: CASSLQGAETQYF. The CDR3 coding sequence is TGTGCCAGCAGCTTACAGGGGGCTGAGACCCAGTACTTC. Based on the CDR3 plus reference TRBV13 and TRBJ2-5, the full variable domain is AAGVIQSPRHLIKEKRETATLKCYPIPRHDTVYWYQQGPGQDPQFLISFYEKMQSDKGSIPDRFSAQQFSDYHSELNMSSLELGDSALYFCASSLQGAETQYFGPGTRLLVL.

V gene TRBV5-8 combines with J gene TRBJ1-3; weak D call: TRBD1 (5 bases). Germline V gives CDR1 SGHTS, CDR2 YDEGEE. The CDR3 contains 14 residues. Trimming shortened V by 1 base and J by 6 bases, and 11 bases separated the two germline ends. DNA for the CDR3: TGTGCCAGCAGCTTGAACGGAGGGGTAAACACCATATATTTT. It codes for CASSLNGGVNTIYF. The full variable domain, in which reference TRBV5-8 and TRBJ1-3 provide the parts outside the CDR3, is EAGVTQSPTHLIKTRGQQATLRCSPISGHTSVYWYQQALGLGLQFLLWYDEGEERNRGNFPPRFSGRQFPNYSSELNVNALELEDSALYLCASSLNGGVNTIYFGEGSWLTVV.

This chain links TRBV6-4 with TRBJ2-2, with TRBD1 as a possible D gene (6 bases). Germline CDR1 reads MRHNA; CDR2 reads SNTAGT. V was trimmed by 5 bases and J by 7 bases, leaving 14 bases between them. The CDR3 has 14 residues. The CDR3 spells CASSTTQGSGELFF. In DNA form, the CDR3 reads TGTGCCAGCAGTACGACACAGGGAAGCGGGGAGCTGTTTTTT.

The chain is built from TRBV5-1 and TRBJ2-5; 12 nucleotides agree with TRBD2. Looked up from germline, CDR1 is SGHRS and CDR2 is YFSETQ. J lost 2 bases, V lost 4 bases, and 3 bases had no gene match. CDR3 length equals 15 residues. CDR3 DNA sequence: TGCGCCAGCAGCCCAGGGACTAGCGGGCAAGAGACCCAGTACTTC. Its protein is CASSPGTSGQETQYF. Filled out from reference TRBV5-1 and TRBJ2-5, the complete variable domain reads KAGVTQTPRYLIKTRGQQVTLSCSPISGHRSVSWYQQTPGQGLQFLFEYFSETQRNKGNFPGRFSGRQFSNSRSEMNVSTLELGDSALYLCASSPGTSGQETQYFGPGTRLLVL.

J is TRBJ1-1 and V is TRBV19, with 8 bases lining up with TRBD1. Germline trimming cut 0 bases from V and 0 bases from J; bases unmatched to any gene: 18. The length of the CDR3 is 21 residues. CDR1 and CDR2 from the germline V gene are LNHDA and SQIVND (reference sequence). The CDR3 bases are TGTGCCAGTAGTATAGATCCCGGGATCGGTGGGACAGGTGACATGAACACTGAAGCTTTCTTT. As protein: CASSIDPGIGGTGDMNTEAFF.

The chain has TRBV30 and TRBJ1-1, with TRBD1 as a possible D gene (6 bases). The CDR3 sequence is 14 residues long. The V end was cut by 8 bases, the J end by 1 base, with 17 bases between. CDR1 is GTSNPN and CDR2 is SVGIG in the germline V gene (reference sequence). The CDR3 is CANEPGQPNTEAFF. In DNA, the CDR3 is TGTGCCAACGAACCGGGACAACCGAACACTGAAGCTTTCTTT.

J is TRBJ2-3 and V is TRBV11-2; no firm D call. The CDR3 is 13 amino acids. The germline CDR1 and CDR2 sequences are SGHAT and FQNNGV. The V end lost 3 bases, the J end lost 6 bases, and 10 bases lay between the germline ends. Here the CDR3 reads CASSFAAYDTQYF. The CDR3 DNA is TGTGCCAGCAGCTTTGCAGCGTATGATACGCAGTATTTT.

There are a few counts of this clone. V is TRBV6-6 and J is TRBJ1-1, with D uncertain. The CDR3 totals 12 residues. Germline V gene data show CDR1 as MNHNY and CDR2 as SVGAGI (reference sequence). Trimming left V 8 bases short and J 0 bases short, with 7 bases between. The DNA of the CDR3 is TGTGCCAGCGTGAGGCTGAACACTGAAGCTTTCTTT. It codes for CASVRLNTEAFF.

This clone has a handful of counts. The V and J genes are TRBV29-1 and TRBJ2-1, with D unresolved. The CDR3 sequence is 11 residues long. Germline V gives CDR1 SQVTM, CDR2 ANQGSEA. V dropped 0 bases and J dropped 10 bases, with 7 bases sitting between them. The CDR3 region has the DNA TGCAGCGTTGAAGATCCTGGGGAGCAGTTCTTC. Its translation is CSVEDPGEQFF.